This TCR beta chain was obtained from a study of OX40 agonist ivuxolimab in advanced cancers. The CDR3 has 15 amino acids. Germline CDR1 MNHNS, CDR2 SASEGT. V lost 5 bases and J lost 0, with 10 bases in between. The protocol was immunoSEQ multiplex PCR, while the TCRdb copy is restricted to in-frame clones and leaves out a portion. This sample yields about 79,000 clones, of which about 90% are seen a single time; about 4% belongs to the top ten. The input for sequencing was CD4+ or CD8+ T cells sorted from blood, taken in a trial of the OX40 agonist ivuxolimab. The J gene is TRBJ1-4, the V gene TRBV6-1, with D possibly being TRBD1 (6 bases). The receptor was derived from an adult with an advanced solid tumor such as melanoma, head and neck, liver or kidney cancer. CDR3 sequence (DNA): TGTGCCAGCAGTCGGGACACCGCAACTAATGAAAAACTGTTTTTT. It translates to CASSRDTATNEKLFF.